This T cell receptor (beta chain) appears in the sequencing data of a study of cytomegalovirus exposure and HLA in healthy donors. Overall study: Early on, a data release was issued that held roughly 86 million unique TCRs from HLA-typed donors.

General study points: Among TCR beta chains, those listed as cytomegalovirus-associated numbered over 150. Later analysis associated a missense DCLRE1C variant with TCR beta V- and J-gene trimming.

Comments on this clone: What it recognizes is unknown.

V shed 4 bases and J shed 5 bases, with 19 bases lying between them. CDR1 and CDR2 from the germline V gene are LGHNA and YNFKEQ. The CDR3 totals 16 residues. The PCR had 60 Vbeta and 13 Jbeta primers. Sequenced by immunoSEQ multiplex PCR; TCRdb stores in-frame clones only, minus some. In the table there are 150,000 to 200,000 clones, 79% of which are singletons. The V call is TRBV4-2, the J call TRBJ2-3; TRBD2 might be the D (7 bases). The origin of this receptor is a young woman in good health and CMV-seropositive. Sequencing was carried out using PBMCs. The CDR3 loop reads CASSPDRGARVDTQYF. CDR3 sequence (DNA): TGTGCCAGCAGCCCAGACCGGGGGGCCCGTGTAGATACGCAGTATTTT.